Described below is a single TCR beta chain sequence and its context. Its antigen remains unknown. These data are taken from a study of shared clonotypes between healthy human individuals. Study-level results: In the sorted subsets, rarefaction showed sequencing was incomplete despite large depth.

CD45RA-negative memory and CD45RA+ naive subsets were split from the CD4+ cells. CDR1 and CDR2 from the germline V gene are MNHEY and SMNVEV (reference sequence). Trimming took 8 bases from V and 4 from J, leaving 6 bases between them. The CDR3 extends over 11 amino acids. This table comes from immunoSEQ multiplex PCR, and its TCRdb copy is limited to in-frame clones, with some not included. The data hold a few million clones, with approximately 93% observed a single time. This clonotype was obtained from a man younger than 35 in good health. Some clones in this sample may be carry-over from other donors' samples. This chain uses TRBV27 with TRBJ2-1; D is unresolved. The sample comprised naive CD4+ T cells from PBMCs. Subset: CD45RA+ positively selected. The CDR3 DNA is TGTGCCAGCGCCCCGTACAATGAGCAGTTCTTC. Translation gives CASAPYNEQFF.